Only a few counts were recorded for the clone carrying this T cell receptor (beta chain). Its specificity is not known. This sample is drawn from a study of OX40 agonist ivuxolimab in advanced cancers. Turning to the study itself: As their treatment, patients were administered ivuxolimab, an agonistic anti-OX40 (CD134) antibody. Whole-study findings and limits: The 0.1-3.0 mg/kg partial responders had among the lowest clonal expansion.

Measured with immunoSEQ multiplex PCR; TCRdb has only the in-frame clones, and not every one. Among tens of thousands of clones, roughly 80% were seen once, and the ten largest hold more than 3.5%. Trimming shortened V by 0 bases and J by 0 bases, and 15 bases separated the two germline ends. The CDR3 length is 18 residues. Germline V CDR1 and CDR2: MGHRA, YSYEKL. The genes are TRBV4-1 and TRBJ2-1, with a weak D call TRBD2 (6 bases). Here the sequenced sample was CD4+ or CD8+ T cells sorted from blood, taken in a trial of the OX40 agonist ivuxolimab. The receptor's source is an adult with an advanced solid tumor such as melanoma, head and neck, liver or kidney cancer. DNA of the CDR3: TGCGCCAGCAGCCAAGATGGGAGGCGGACTCGCTCCTACAATGAGCAGTTCTTC. Protein product: CASSQDGRRTRSYNEQFF.